This is a list of T cell receptor beta chains from one sample in a study of cytomegalovirus exposure and HLA in healthy donors. Generated by immunoSEQ multiplex PCR, the TCRdb table keeps only in-frame clones and is missing some. In the table there are about 140,000 clones, 76% of which are singletons. Sequenced: PBMCs. The receptors derive from a woman between 40 and 55 years old in good health and CMV-seronegative. Both conserved end residues are part of each CDR3. The D gene is left open where the match is weak. Clone size is not always given. Where it is, it says once, few, many or a class for expanded clones.

>TRBJ2-5|.|.|14|TRBV7-7
TGTGCCAGCAGCGTTGGACAGTTCCAAGAGACCCAGTACTTC
CASSVGQFQETQYF
>TRBJ1-2|.|.|13|TRBV30
TGTGCCTGGAATCTGGAGGGGAGTAATGGCTACACCTTC
CAWNLEGSNGYTF
>TRBJ2-1|.|.|15|TRBV4-2
TGTGCCAGCAGCCAAGACGGGTCTAGTGTCAATGAGCAGTTCTTC
CASSQDGSSVNEQFF
>TRBJ2-1|few|.|16|TRBV5-1
TGCGCCAGCAGCTTGAATGGTGCGTTTTCCTACAATGAGCAGTTCTTC
CASSLNGAFSYNEQFF
>TRBJ1-1|.|.|14|TRBV19
TGTGCCAGTAGTATTCAAATTCTGAACACTGAAGCTTTCTTT
CASSIQILNTEAFF
>TRBJ1-1|.|.|14|TRBV5-1
TGCGCCAGCAGCTTCGACGGGGGGAACACTGAAGCTTTCTTT
CASSFDGGNTEAFF
>TRBJ2-7|.|TRBD1|12|TRBV11-2
TGTGCCAGCAGCGGACAGGGTGGGGAGCAGTACTTC
CASSGQGGEQYF
>TRBJ2-1|.|TRBD2|18|TRBV19
TGTGCCAGTAGTACCCCCGGGACTAGCGGGAGGGCGGCCAATGAGCAGTTCTTC
CASSTPGTSGRAANEQFF
>TRBJ1-6|.|TRBD1|15|TRBV4-1
TGCGCCAGCAGCCAAGATAGGACAGGGGGGTCACCCCTCCACTTT
CASSQDRTGGSPLHF
>TRBJ1-3|.|.|15|TRBV6-6
TGTGCCAGCAGTTATTCGGGGGTCTCTGGAAACACCATATATTTT
CASSYSGVSGNTIYF
>TRBJ2-1|once|.|11|TRBV2
TGTGCCAGCAGTGAACGGAATGAGCAGTTCTTC
CASSERNEQFF
>TRBJ2-4|.|.|14|TRBV4-3
TGCGCCAGCAGCCAAGTGACAGTTAGGGACATTCAGTACTTC
CASSQVTVRDIQYF
>TRBJ2-2|once|.|14|TRBV6-5
TGTGCCAGCAGAGGAGATTTGAACACCGGGGAGCTGTTTTTT
CASRGDLNTGELFF
>TRBJ1-1|.|.|16|TRBV5-4
TGTGCCAGCAGCCCCGGGACACCCAGTATGAACACTGAAGCTTTCTTT
CASSPGTPSMNTEAFF
>TRBJ2-5|.|TRBD2|13|TRBV7-7
TGTGCCAGCAGCGGTTTAGCGGGAGAGACCCAGTACTTC
CASSGLAGETQYF
>TRBJ2-2|.|.|14|TRBV13
TGTGCCAGCAGCTTACTCGGCGGCACCGGGGAGCTGTTTTTT
CASSLLGGTGELFF
>TRBJ2-7|.|TRBD2|17|TRBV10-2
TGCGCCAGCAGGCCGGGACTAGCGGGAGGTCTGACCTACGAGCAGTACTTC
CASRPGLAGGLTYEQYF
>TRBJ2-7|once|TRBD2|17|TRBV5-6
TGTGCCAGCAGCTTGGCCCCCGGGGGGGGCAACTCCTACGAGCAGTACTTC
CASSLAPGGGNSYEQYF
>TRBJ1-2|.|TRBD1|14|TRBV28
TGTGCCACACTCCGGGACAGGGTTAACTATGGCTACACCTTC
CATLRDRVNYGYTF
>TRBJ1-1|few|.|14|TRBV4-1
TGCGCCAGCAGCCAAGAGGGAGAGAACACTGAAGCTTTCTTT
CASSQEGENTEAFF
>TRBJ2-3|once|.|15|TRBV6-5
TGTGCCAGCAGTTACTCGAGCGTCCCCACAGATACGCAGTATTTT
CASSYSSVPTDTQYF
>TRBJ1-2|.|.|12|TRBV5-6
TGTGCCAGCAGCCAAGGACTCTATGGCTACACCTTC
CASSQGLYGYTF
>TRBJ2-1|once|.|15|TRBV6-4
TGTGCCAGCAGTGAAGGAGGGGGCGAGTACAATGAGCAGTTCTTC
CASSEGGGEYNEQFF
>TRBJ2-7|few|TRBD1|14|TRBV7-2
TGTGCCAGCAGCTTAGCCGGGACAGTTAAGGAGCAGTACTTC
CASSLAGTVKEQYF
>TRBJ2-7|once|TRBD1|16|TRBV19
TGTGCCAGTAGTCCCCGACAGGGGGAAACCCCCTACGAGCAGTACTTC
CASSPRQGETPYEQYF
>TRBJ1-4|.|.|14|TRBV5-1
TGCGCCAGCAGCCCCGGACAGATTAATGAAAAACTGTTTTTT
CASSPGQINEKLFF
>TRBJ1-2|.|.|16|TRBV2
TGTGCCAGCAGTGACCCCCTACAGGGAAACATCTATGGCTACACCTTC
CASSDPLQGNIYGYTF
>TRBJ2-5|.|TRBD2|16|TRBV6-5
TGTGCCAGCAGTTTCCTCGGGGGGGCTATTCCAGAGACCCAGTACTTC
CASSFLGGAIPETQYF
>TRBJ2-3|.|TRBD2|17|TRBV30
TGTGCCTGGAGTTCAAGGAGGACTAGCGGGAGATCGGATACGCAGTATTTT
CAWSSRRTSGRSDTQYF
>TRBJ2-7|.|.|15|TRBV5-6
TGTGCCAGCAGCTTATATGTGGGGGGGCTTTACGAGCAGTACTTC
CASSLYVGGLYEQYF
>TRBJ2-5|few|.|14|TRBV2
TGTGCCAGCGGGGCGGCCCTAGGGGAAGAGACCCAGTACTTC
CASGAALGEETQYF
>TRBJ1-2|.|TRBD1|14|TRBV5-6
TGTGCCAGCAGCTTGGATCAGGGGGCGCATGGCTACACCTTC
CASSLDQGAHGYTF
>TRBJ1-2|.|.|18|TRBV4-1
TGCGCCAGCAGCCAAGGAAGATATGGGGCCGGGGGGGGAAAAGGCTACACCTTC
CASSQGRYGAGGGKGYTF
>TRBJ2-5|once|TRBD1|16|TRBV5-4
TGTGCCAGCAGAAATGCGGGACAGGGTCTCCAAGAGACCCAGTACTTC
CASRNAGQGLQETQYF
>TRBJ2-7|.|.|13|TRBV18
TGTGCCAGCTCACCACCCTCTTTAAACGAGCAGTACTTC
CASSPPSLNEQYF